A single sample gave rise to the 5 T cell receptor beta chains below, sequenced in a study of blood T cell repertoires in COVID-19. The method was immunoSEQ multiplex PCR; TCRdb's version includes in-frame clones alone and lacks a portion of them. This table holds around 270,000 clones, around 89% found once. The sequenced material came from peripheral blood. These TCRs come from a man between 35 and 55 years old with acute or convalescent COVID-19.

The chain has TRBV2 and TRBJ1-4, with TRBD1 matching 7 bases. With 6 bases clipped from V and 6 bases from J, the junction kept 7 bases outside the gene matches. The CDR3 spans 14 residues. CDR1 is SNHLY and CDR2 is FYNNEI in the germline V gene. CDR3 DNA: TGTGCCAGCAGGATTGGGACAGAGTATGAAAAACTGTTTTTT. Its translation is CASRIGTEYEKLFF.

The chain uses TRBV19 and TRBJ2-3, with TRBD2 matching over 7 bases. V shed 6 bases and J 2 bases; nucleotides not matched to a gene: 8. Germline assignment: CDR1 LNHDA and CDR2 SQIVND (reference sequence). CDR3 length: 15 residues. The CDR3 sequence: CASSPWAGVTDTQYF. In DNA, the CDR3 is TGTGCCAGTAGCCCTTGGGCGGGGGTCACAGATACGCAGTATTTT.

Only a few counts were recorded for this clone. The chain recombines TRBV7-8 with TRBJ1-1; D not resolved. This CDR3 spans 14 amino acids. Deletions cut 5 bases from V and 4 bases from J, with 14 bases between. From germline, CDR1 is SGHVS and CDR2 FQNEAQ. CDR3 nucleotides: TGTGCCAGCAGCGGGATTCGTGAGGGCACTGAAGCTTTCTTT. Amino acids: CASSGIREGTEAFF.

This clone was detected once. The gene calls are TRBV6-2 or TRBV6-3 and TRBJ2-3; D is perhaps TRBD1 (5 bases). The CDR3 contains 15 residues. In germline, CDR1 is MNHEY, CDR2 SVGEGT. V was shortened by 0 bases and J by 2 bases, with 9 bases between the two germline ends. For the CDR3, the DNA is TGTGCCAGCAGTTACTCGCCAGGGTTCACAGATACGCAGTATTTT. Amino acids: CASSYSPGFTDTQYF.

The V call is TRBV4-2, the J call TRBJ2-2; tentative D call: TRBD1 (6 bases). The germline V gene has CDR1 LGHNA and CDR2 YNFKEQ. This CDR3 is 16 amino acids long. V dropped 0 bases and J dropped 6 bases, with 14 bases sitting between them. CDR3 protein: CASSQELRGTAGELFF. For the CDR3, the DNA is TGTGCCAGCAGCCAAGAGCTAAGGGGGACGGCCGGGGAGCTGTTTTTT.